Detailed here is one T cell receptor (beta chain). The TCR beta CDR3 regions underwent amplification using RNA transcripts as the source. HTBI primers were used for first-round RT-PCR of the TCR CDR3. Each CDR3 protein gets one entry after TCRdb re-called the multiplex PCR reads with MiXCR. The sample has hundreds of thousands of distinct CDR3 sequences; 38% are singletons. From germline, CDR1 is DFQATT and CDR2 SNEGSKA (reference sequence). There are 14 residues in the CDR3. V dropped 5 bases and J dropped 4; count of bases not matched to a gene: 7. This entry is derived from a study of T cells in Graves' hyperthyroidism and ophthalmopathy.

The receptor comes from a young man with Graves' hyperthyroidism. The chain carries TRBV20-1 and TRBJ1-5, with TRBD1 matching 8 bases. Sequenced input: blood. The chain's CDR3 is CSALRDRKNQPQHF. CDR3 DNA: TGCAGTGCTCTCCGGGACAGGAAGAATCAGCCCCAGCATTTT.